Following are 25 T cell receptor beta chains from one sample sequenced in a study of follicular helper T cells after annual influenza vaccination. Time point: 2014-2015 season, pre-vaccination. Repertoires were generated with immunoSEQ multiplex PCR, while TCRdb's copy carries only in-frame clones and drops some. This table has more than 7,500 clones, around four fifths appearing once. Sequenced material: CXCR5+ CD38- circulating T follicular helper cells from blood, taken on the day of influenza vaccination. As to subset: circulating Tfh, non-naive CD4+CXCR5+PD-1+ (ICOS+CD38+ or ICOS-CD38-). The receptor source for this set is an adult who received the influenza vaccine.

The genes are TRBV28 and TRBJ2-7; D is undetermined. The germline V and J ends were trimmed by 5 bases and 2 bases, with 13 bases remaining between them. CDR1 and CDR2 (germline): MDHEN, SYDVKM. This CDR3 has 14 residues. For the CDR3, the DNA is TGTGCCAGCAGTGAATTAACTGCGGCCTACGAGCAGTACTTC. Protein product: CASSELTAAYEQYF.

This CDR3 reads CASSVRDRNTEAFF. CDR3 nucleotide sequence: TGTGCCAGCAGCGTCCGGGACAGGAACACTGAAGCTTTCTTT. V gene TRBV4-2 combines with J gene TRBJ1-1, with 7 bases lining up with TRBD1. Germline assignment: CDR1 LGHNA and CDR2 YNFKEQ. Trimming cost V 5 bases and J 1 base; bases outside gene matches: 4. This CDR3 region has 14 residues.

This sequence joins TRBV5-4 and TRBJ2-5, with D maybe TRBD2 (5 bases). The CDR3 consists of 15 residues. Trimming pared 0 bases from V and 5 bases from J, leaving 14 bases between. Germline-derived CDR1 and CDR2 are SGHNT and YYREEE (reference sequence). The CDR3 DNA reads TGTGCCAGCAGCTTGGATGTGCGAGGGCTGGAGACCCAGTACTTC. Its translation is CASSLDVRGLETQYF.

This chain connects TRBV28 to TRBJ1-2; TRBD1 matches 8 bases. Germline V lookup: CDR1 MDHEN, CDR2 SYDVKM. V shed 3 bases, J shed 1 base, and the junction held 7 bases outside the gene matches. This CDR3 is built from 16 residues. CDR3 sequence (DNA): TGTGCCAGCAGTTTTACAGGGGGGCACATTAACTATGGCTACACCTTC. This encodes CASSFTGGHINYGYTF.

V is TRBV7-2 and J is TRBJ1-4; D might be TRBD1 (5 bases). V was shortened by 2 bases and J by 2 bases, with 6 bases between the two germline ends. The CDR3 runs to 14 residues. The germline CDR1 and CDR2 sequences are SGHTA and FQGNSA. This chain's CDR3 is CASSLQGTNEKLFF. The CDR3 coding sequence is TGTGCCAGCAGCTTACAGGGCACTAATGAAAAACTGTTTTTT. Filled out from reference TRBV7-2 and TRBJ1-4, the complete variable domain reads GAGVSQSPSNKVTEKGKDVELRCDPISGHTALYWYRQSLGQGLEFLIYFQGNSAPDKSGLPSDRFSAERTGGSVSTLTIQRTQQEDSAVYLCASSLQGTNEKLFFGSGTQLSVL.

This clone appeared a single time. The V call is TRBV19, the J call TRBJ2-5, with D unresolved. The CDR3 consists of 13 residues. Germline values: CDR1 LNHDA, CDR2 SQIVND (reference sequence). Deletions cut 5 bases from V and 3 bases from J, with 10 bases between. The CDR3 DNA follows: TGTGCCAGTAGTGGCCAGAAAAAAGAGACCCAGTACTTC. It encodes CASSGQKKETQYF.

This clone came up once. The gene calls are TRBV9 and TRBJ1-2; a weak D match, TRBD1 (6 bases). The germline V gene encodes CDR1 SGDLS and CDR2 YYNGEE. The V and J ends lost 2 bases and 5 bases respectively, with 16 bases between them. CDR3 length: 15 residues. CDR3: CASSVQEGGAYGYTF. The CDR3 nucleotides are TGTGCCAGCAGCGTCCAGGAGGGGGGGGCGTATGGCTACACCTTC. Full variable domain (missing parts from reference TRBV9 and TRBJ1-2): DSGVTQTPKHLITATGQRVTLRCSPRSGDLSVYWYQQSLDQGLQFLIQYYNGEERAKGNILERFSAQQFPDLHSELNLSSLELGDSALYFCASSVQEGGAYGYTFGSGTRLTVV.

The chain is built from TRBV5-4 and TRBJ2-1; D is possibly TRBD1 (6 bases). This CDR3 region has 16 residues. V lost 0 bases to trimming and J lost 6 bases, with 16 bases between them. Germline CDR1 is SGHNT and CDR2 is YYREEE (reference sequence). CDR3 amino acids: CASSLAPTGLSNEQFF. The CDR3 DNA reads TGTGCCAGCAGCTTGGCCCCCACAGGGCTGAGCAATGAGCAGTTCTTC.

This clone was detected only once. The rearrangement joins TRBV11-3 to TRBJ2-3, with D unclear. CDR1 is SGHNT, CDR2 YENEEA, per germline. The CDR3 is 15 amino acids. The V end lost 1 base, the J end lost 2 bases, and 10 bases lay between the germline ends. CDR3 loop: CASSLGVSSTDTQYF. For the CDR3, the DNA is TGTGCCAGCAGCTTAGGAGTTTCATCCACAGATACGCAGTATTTT.

V is TRBV5-6 and J is TRBJ2-1; 9 bases match TRBD2. With V trimmed by 2 bases and J by 15 bases, 15 bases remained unmatched. This CDR3 region has 15 residues. Per germline, CDR1 SGHDT and CDR2 YYEEEE. For the CDR3, the DNA is TGTGCCAGCAGCTTTGGTAGCGGGGGAGCCCCGACGGGGTTCTTC. Protein product: CASSFGSGGAPTGFF.

The chain combines TRBV11-2 with TRBJ2-7; 9 bases are a match to TRBD2. CDR1 SGHAT and CDR2 FQNNGV come from the germline V gene. The CDR3 is 15 amino acids. V lost 0 bases and J lost 3; bases outside the gene matches: 3. The CDR3, as DNA: TGTGCCAGCAGCTTAGAAGGGACTAGCTTCTACGAGCAGTACTTC. This encodes CASSLEGTSFYEQYF.

This clone was seen more than once but under ten times. The J gene is TRBJ2-1, the V gene TRBV19, with D unresolved. This CDR3 region has 13 residues. Germline CDR1 and CDR2: LNHDA and SQIVND (reference sequence). V gave up 0 bases and J gave up 6 bases, with 6 bases separating them. The CDR3 region is CASSIDWGNEQFF. The CDR3, as DNA: TGTGCCAGTAGTATAGATTGGGGCAATGAGCAGTTCTTC.

The sample holds a few counts of this clone. This chain links TRBV4-1 with TRBJ2-2, with unresolved D. The germline CDR1 and CDR2 sequences are MGHRA and YSYEKL. The CDR3 totals 16 residues. The germline V and J ends were trimmed by 2 bases and 0 bases, with 10 bases remaining between them. The CDR3 bases are TGCGCCAGCAGCCAACCGAGACTCACGAACACCGGGGAGCTGTTTTTT. Translated, it gives CASSQPRLTNTGELFF.

The V call is TRBV7-9, the J call TRBJ1-1, with D unresolved. V lost 5 bases, J lost 0 bases, and 13 bases lay in between. Germline V gene sequence: CDR1 SEHNR, CDR2 FQNEAQ (reference sequence). This CDR3 has 15 amino acids. Written as DNA, the CDR3 is TGTGCCAGCAGCCTACCTAATAACTTGAACACTGAAGCTTTCTTT. It is translated as CASSLPNNLNTEAFF.

Written as DNA, the CDR3 is TGTGCCAGCAGCTTGATAGCGGGGGGGCCAACAGATACGCAGTATTTT. This encodes CASSLIAGGPTDTQYF. The chain uses TRBV5-4 and TRBJ2-3; 11 bases match TRBD2. The CDR3 has 16 residues. Germline CDR1 and CDR2: SGHNT and YYREEE (reference sequence). The ends lost 1 base at V and 3 bases at J; junction bases unmatched: 4.

The chain recombines TRBV6-6 with TRBJ1-1; 7 bases are shared with TRBD1. The trim removed 6 bases at V and 2 bases at J, leaving 9 bases unmatched. CDR1 is MNHNY and CDR2 is SVGAGI in the germline V gene (reference sequence). The CDR3 runs 15 residues. CDR3 nucleotide sequence: TGTGCCAGCAGGCCTCGCCGACAGGGCAACACTGAAGCTTTCTTT. Amino acid sequence: CASRPRRQGNTEAFF.

This chain uses TRBV4-3 with TRBJ2-7; 7 bases map to TRBD1. The germline gives CDR1 LGHNA, CDR2 YSLEER. V dropped 3 bases and J dropped 4; count of bases not matched to a gene: 3. The length of the CDR3 is 13 residues. The CDR3 spells CASSHSTGYEQYF. The CDR3 DNA reads as TGCGCCAGCAGCCATTCGACAGGGTACGAGCAGTACTTC.

In its sample, this clone was seen a few times. The chain carries TRBV19 and TRBJ2-7, with 7 bases lining up with TRBD1. With 5 bases clipped from V and 2 bases from J, the junction kept 3 bases outside the gene matches. This CDR3 has 13 residues. The germline V gene encodes CDR1 LNHDA and CDR2 SQIVND (reference sequence). As DNA, the CDR3 is TGTGCCAGTAGTCGACAGGGACCCTACGAGCAGTACTTC. Protein sequence: CASSRQGPYEQYF.

The chain employs TRBV5-4 and TRBJ1-1, with no clear D. The germline CDR1 and CDR2 sequences are SGHNT and YYREEE (reference sequence). V lost 1 base and J lost 0, with 4 bases in between. The CDR3 has 13 amino acids. CDR3 sequence: CASSLSLNTEAFF. DNA for the CDR3: TGTGCCAGCAGCTTGAGTCTGAACACTGAAGCTTTCTTT.

The V and J genes are TRBV28 and TRBJ2-7; the match to TRBD1 covers 8 bases. There are 15 residues in the CDR3. With V trimmed by 1 base and J by 0 bases, 2 bases remained unmatched. Looked up from germline, CDR1 is MDHEN and CDR2 is SYDVKM. This CDR3 reads CASSLYGTGSYEQYF. The CDR3 nucleotides read TGTGCCAGCAGTTTATATGGGACAGGCTCCTACGAGCAGTACTTC.

The V call is TRBV19, the J call TRBJ2-3; the D gene is possibly TRBD1 (6 bases). The CDR3 is 13 amino acids. Deletions cut 7 bases from V and 2 bases from J, with 10 bases between. Germline V gives CDR1 LNHDA, CDR2 SQIVND (reference sequence). The CDR3 nucleotides are TGTGCCAGTAATACAGGGTACACAGATACGCAGTATTTT. Translation gives CASNTGYTDTQYF.

The J gene is TRBJ1-1, the V gene TRBV6-1; D ambiguous. CDR3 size: 14 residues. With 7 bases removed from V and 5 bases from J, the gap between germline ends came to 17 bases. Germline loops: CDR1 MNHNS, CDR2 SASEGT. Here the CDR3 reads CASTEGIIGTEAFF. The CDR3 nucleotides are TGTGCCAGCACAGAAGGGATTATAGGTACTGAAGCTTTCTTT.

This clone occurred a few times. CDR3 amino acids: CASSLTLGNTEAFF. CDR3 coding DNA: TGTGCCAGCAGCTTAACGTTGGGGAACACTGAAGCTTTCTTT. V is TRBV7-2 and J is TRBJ1-1; no firm D call. The V gene's germline CDR1 is SGHTA and CDR2 FQGNSA. This CDR3 spans 14 amino acids. V was cut by 2 bases and J by 1 base, with 8 bases left in between.

The chain has TRBV9 and TRBJ2-1; D may be TRBD1 or TRBD2 (5 bases each). Trimming stripped 0 bases from V and 2 bases from J, with 9 bases between. This CDR3 has 15 amino acids. Germline assignment: CDR1 SGDLS and CDR2 YYNGEE. The CDR3: CASSVAPGPYNEQFF. The CDR3 nucleotides are TGTGCCAGCAGCGTAGCCCCGGGGCCCTACAATGAGCAGTTCTTC.

V is TRBV19 and J is TRBJ1-5; D uncertain. Germline V gene sequence: CDR1 LNHDA, CDR2 SQIVND (reference sequence). V shed 8 bases and J shed 2 bases, with 16 bases lying between them. This CDR3 region has 15 residues. In DNA, the CDR3 is TGTGCCAGTCTCCTCAAGGGCAATGGCAATCAGCCCCAGCATTTT. Its translation is CASLLKGNGNQPQHF.